Listed below are T cell receptor beta chains from one sample, sequenced in a study of blood T cell repertoires in COVID-19. Repertoires were generated with immunoSEQ multiplex PCR, while TCRdb's copy carries only in-frame clones and drops some. The sample includes about 140,000 clones, 65% to 80% of them seen just once. Sequencing used peripheral blood. These receptors came from a man at least 80 years old with acute or convalescent COVID-19. Each CDR3 is given with its conserved first and last residue. A D gene is named only where the DNA matches it firmly. The size entry is marked missing in some rows and otherwise reads once, few, many or a size class.

len: 15
v_gene: TRBV18
j_gene: TRBJ2-3
abundance: few
d_gene: TRBD1
CDR3nt: TGTGCCAGCTCCCCGGAAGGACAGGGGACAGATACGCAGTATTTT
CDR3aa: CASSPEGQGTDTQYF

len: 14
v_gene: TRBV28
j_gene: TRBJ2-7
abundance: many
d_gene: .
CDR3nt: TGTGCCAGCAGTTTTACAGGGGAGGACTACGAGCAGTACTTC
CDR3aa: CASSFTGEDYEQYF

len: 13
v_gene: TRBV27
j_gene: TRBJ2-5
abundance: once
d_gene: .
CDR3nt: TGTGCCAGCAGTTTACGACTACAAGAGACCCAGTACTTC
CDR3aa: CASSLRLQETQYF

len: 17
v_gene: TRBV7-9
j_gene: TRBJ2-5
abundance: .
d_gene: .
CDR3nt: TGTGCCAGCAGCACAACCCACTTGGGACACTCCCAAGAGACCCAGTACTTC
CDR3aa: CASSTTHLGHSQETQYF

len: 19
v_gene: TRBV18
j_gene: TRBJ2-2
abundance: .
d_gene: TRBD2
CDR3nt: TGTGCCAGCACGCCCCTACCGGGACTAGCGGGGGGCGACACCGGGGAGCTGTTTTTT
CDR3aa: CASTPLPGLAGGDTGELFF

len: 14
v_gene: TRBV19
j_gene: TRBJ2-5
abundance: .
d_gene: TRBD1
CDR3nt: TGTGCCAGTAGTACCCGGGACAGACAAGAGACCCAATACTTC
CDR3aa: CASSTRDRQETQYF

len: 16
v_gene: TRBV9
j_gene: TRBJ2-2
abundance: .
d_gene: TRBD2
CDR3nt: TGTGCCAGCAGCCCCCCTGGCGGGGGGGTCACCGGGGAGTTGTTTTTT
CDR3aa: CASSPPGGGVTGELFF

len: 16
v_gene: TRBV27
j_gene: TRBJ1-2
abundance: .
d_gene: .
CDR3nt: TGTGCCAGCAGTTCTGGACGGGGGGGATCTAACTATGGCTACACCTTC
CDR3aa: CASSSGRGGSNYGYTF

len: 13
v_gene: TRBV6-2/TRBV6-3
j_gene: TRBJ1-2
abundance: .
d_gene: .
CDR3nt: TGTGCCAGCAGTTACGGGGGGGCCTATGGCTACACCTTC
CDR3aa: CASSYGGAYGYTF

len: 15
v_gene: TRBV4-1
j_gene: TRBJ2-2
abundance: .
d_gene: TRBD2
CDR3nt: TGCGCCAGCAGTCCCGGGACTAGCAGGGGGGGGGAGCTGTTTTTT
CDR3aa: CASSPGTSRGGELFF

len: 15
v_gene: TRBV19
j_gene: TRBJ2-3
abundance: .
d_gene: TRBD1
CDR3nt: TGTGCCAGTAGTACGGACAGGCTACGGGGAGATACGCAGTATTTT
CDR3aa: CASSTDRLRGDTQYF

len: 15
v_gene: TRBV4-2
j_gene: TRBJ2-5
abundance: .
d_gene: .
CDR3nt: TGTGCCAGCAGCCAAGATCCCAGGGTTCGGGAGACCCAGTACTTC
CDR3aa: CASSQDPRVRETQYF

len: 16
v_gene: TRBV28
j_gene: TRBJ1-5
abundance: .
d_gene: TRBD1
CDR3nt: TGTGCCAGCAGTTCCGAAACGACAGGGAGAAATCAGCCCCAGCATTTT
CDR3aa: CASSSETTGRNQPQHF

len: 13
v_gene: TRBV19
j_gene: TRBJ1-1
abundance: .
d_gene: .
CDR3nt: TGTGCCAGTAGTACGCGGGGGAGGGCTGAAGCTTTCTTT
CDR3aa: CASSTRGRAEAFF

len: 15
v_gene: TRBV6-5
j_gene: TRBJ1-2
abundance: .
d_gene: TRBD1
CDR3nt: TGTGCCGGCCCCGGGACAGATACTTATTTCTATGGCTACACCTTC
CDR3aa: CAGPGTDTYFYGYTF

len: 14
v_gene: TRBV18
j_gene: TRBJ2-5
abundance: .
d_gene: .
CDR3nt: TGTGCCAGCTCACCAATCAGGGGGGAAGAGACCCAGTACTTC
CDR3aa: CASSPIRGEETQYF

len: 15
v_gene: TRBV15
j_gene: TRBJ1-2
abundance: .
d_gene: TRBD1
CDR3nt: TGTGCCACCAGCAGGGAGACAGGGGTGAACTATGGCTACACCTTC
CDR3aa: CATSRETGVNYGYTF

len: 16
v_gene: TRBV9
j_gene: TRBJ1-4
abundance: .
d_gene: TRBD1
CDR3nt: TGTGCCAGCAGCGTTAATTCAGGGGGCGGTGGTGAAAAACTGTTTTTT
CDR3aa: CASSVNSGGGGEKLFF

len: 14
v_gene: TRBV6-1
j_gene: TRBJ1-2
abundance: .
d_gene: .
CDR3nt: TGTGCCAGCAGTGAAGTGGGAGGGGATGGGGGCTACACCTTC
CDR3aa: CASSEVGGDGGYTF

len: 14
v_gene: TRBV19
j_gene: TRBJ1-2
abundance: .
d_gene: .
CDR3nt: TGTGCCAGTAGTATAGCCCCCGGGACACATGGCTACACCTTC
CDR3aa: CASSIAPGTHGYTF